This TCR beta chain came from a study of graft-versus-host responses after intestinal transplantation (dated by TCRdb to the early 2020s). Turning to the overall study: Multivisceral, liver-intestinal, or isolated intestinal transplants were received by the recipients. Anti-thymocyte globulin induction was given to all recipients, followed by maintenance tacrolimus and steroids for 2 to 4 years. Bulk TCR-beta CDR3 sequencing was used to track graft-versus-host and host-versus-graft alloreactive T cell clones in the graft, circulation and bone marrow after intestinal transplantation. To identify alloreactive clones, pre-transplant mixed lymphocyte reaction products were sequenced and then compared with unstimulated pre-transplant donor and recipient T cells. Of the roughly 25 intestinal transplant recipients enrolled in the cohort, one of whom was a retransplant, 3 patients without pretransplant specimens were excluded. A peak of at least 4% donor T cells among recipient peripheral blood mononuclear cells was the definition used for donor T cell macrochimerism. Samples from a few later patients were sequenced in-house on an Illumina MiSeq with MiXCR processing rather than by the commercial service. General findings and caveats noted by the study authors: Early after transplant, peak levels of circulating GvH clones were found to be associated with declines in HvG clones. The conclusions were limited by the relatively low number and heterogeneity of the intestinal transplant patients. High GvH to HvG T cell clonal ratios were observed in the allografts of patients with donor T cell macrochimerism. GvH clones were detected in recipient bone marrow, and some appeared earlier in ileal mucosa or blood, consistent with an intestinal mucosal origin.

CDR1 and CDR2 (SGHAT, FQDESV) derive from the germline V gene (reference sequence). Germline trimming: 4 bases from V, 0 bases from J; junction bases outside gene matches: 5. The CDR3 goes from the cysteine to the phenylalanine over 16 residues. CDR3 DNA is the only sequence kept; it has 48 bases, read in frame from the first base. As concerns this clone: This clone's antigen is unknown. It has no much larger one-base neighbor in the sample; base qualities were not kept.

Libraries were built with the immunoSEQ multiplex PCR assay. For most patients, genomic DNA was isolated with the Qiagen DNeasy Blood and Tissue Kit and shipped frozen to Adaptive Biotechnologies for TCR sequencing. High-throughput TCR-beta CDR3 sequencing of genomic DNA from most patients was performed by Adaptive Biotechnologies. The paper's data handling went like this. Adaptive's ImmunoSEQ software supplied the TCR sequencing data for roughly 17 patients, while MiXCR and VDJtools were used to process three other patients. To correct CD4 versus CD8 sorting errors, any sequence found in both subsets at a frequency ratio below 5:1 was removed. CDR3 nucleotide sequences shared between donor and recipient were removed because their origin could not be assigned. To count as alloreactive, a clone needed at least 2-fold expansion over unstimulated cells and a minimum CFSE-low frequency of 0.002% (template counts) or 0.001% (read counts). Clones detected in sequenced pre-transplant spleen, lymph node, or MLR CFSE-low populations of the donor or recipient were defined as mappable. Cumulative frequency of alloreactive clones was calculated as a percentage of all sequences weighted by copy number. Held by TCRdb, this immuneACCESS table contains in-frame sequences only and omits some clones. Under half of the omission traces to an unresolved V gene where checked; the cause of the rest is unknown. The D gene and trimming were derived from the DNA, and the V and J assignments and clone size from that table. Across this sample there are about 90,000 clones, with approximately 90% seen only once. Of the sample, 0.28% is held by the ten largest clones.

What this sample's time point label stands for: cells obtained before transplantation from donor or recipient. CD3+CD4+ and CD3+CD8+ populations were FACS-sorted from unstimulated pre-transplant donor and recipient cells taken from spleen or lymph nodes. This sample comprised unstimulated CD4+ T cells sorted from spleen or lymph node cells, obtained before transplant. The chain employs TRBV11-1 and TRBJ2-4; TRBD1 matches 8 bases in the middle. This TCR derives from a human donor who was the organ donor for an intestinal transplant. The CDR3 is CASSSRTGRAKNIQYF. The base sequence is TGTGCCAGCAGCTCCCGGACAGGGCGAGCCAAAAACATTCAGTACTTC.